This T cell receptor (beta chain) originates from a study of T cells in Graves' hyperthyroidism and ophthalmopathy. Study-wide results and caveats: Model output signaled ophthalmopathy a median roughly 6.1 months ahead of onset.

This clonotype has at least ten counts. Its antigen is undetermined. The TCR beta CDR3 regions underwent amplification using RNA transcripts as the source. A set of HTBI primers served as the primers for a first-round RT-PCR of the TCR CDR3. TCRdb independently ran MiXCR on the multiplex PCR reads; one entry per CDR3 protein. The data show approximately 330,000 distinct CDR3 sequences, 21% seen once. The sample consisted of blood. The TCR originated in a woman aged 45 to 65 with Graves' hyperthyroidism.

DNA for the CDR3: TGCGCCAGCAGCTACACAGGGCGATTAAATTCACCCCTCCACTTT. Its translation: CASSYTGRLNSPLHF. The chain is built from TRBV5-1 and TRBJ1-6, with D perhaps TRBD1 (6 bases). V was pared by 3 bases and J by 7 bases, with 14 bases between. The germline V gene has CDR1 SGHRS and CDR2 YFSETQ. This CDR3 comprises 15 residues.